Described below is a single T cell receptor beta chain sequence and its context. Its antigen is unknown. The data were obtained in a study of beta chain features in type 1 diabetes. General study results and limits: The study notes PCR might favor shorter templates equally in patients and controls. The VDJ junctions of type 1 diabetes patients carried fewer insertions and more deletions. Resolution of whether HLA type affects TCRB rearrangement was not achieved here.

CDR1 LNHDA and CDR2 SQIVND come from the germline V gene (reference sequence). V was cut by 5 bases and J by 6 bases, with 12 bases left in between. The CDR3 length is 13 residues. Reverse transcription of all isolated RNA meant that expressed TCRB transcripts were sequenced. Naive, central memory and regulatory T cell samples came to a mean of roughly 4 million reads. This table comes from immunoSEQ multiplex PCR, and its TCRdb copy is limited to in-frame clones, with some not included. The table lists hundreds of thousands of clones, under 20% of them singletons, with 0.02% to 0.025% in the top ten.

The chain uses TRBV19 and TRBJ2-3, with D unresolved. Material: naive CD4+ T cells from blood. The sequence came from a woman aged 18 to 35 in good health. For the CDR3, the DNA is TGTGCCAGTAGTGGGCAGCCCAGGGATACGCAGTATTTT. Translating gives CASSGQPRDTQYF. Variable domain in full (rest from reference TRBV19 and TRBJ2-3): DGGITQSPKYLFRKEGQNVTLSCEQNLNHDAMYWYRQDPGQGLRLIYYSQIVNDFQKGDIAEGYSVSREKKESFPLTVTSAQKNPTAFYLCASSGQPRDTQYFGPGTRLTVL.